A selection of T cell receptor beta chains follows, all from one sample in a study of blood T cells in healthy people across ages. TCRdb re-called the 5' RACE reads through MiXCR, storing one row per CDR3 protein. This table holds about 720,000 distinct CDR3 sequences, about 20% found once. The sample taken for sequencing was blood. The receptors shown here come from a man aged 65-85 years in good health. CDR3s include the opening cysteine and the closing phenylalanine or tryptophan. Fields, in order: CDR3 protein, CDR3 DNA, D gene, clone size, J gene, V gene. The D gene is left open where the match is weak. Clone size is stated in some rows and not others, as once, few, many or a class when expanded.

cdr3_aa: CSAPIIGEGTQYF
cdr3_nt: TGCAGTGCTCCTATCATTGGGGAGGGGACCCAGTACTTC
d_call: TRBD2
clone_size: NA
j_call: TRBJ2-5
v_call: TRBV20-1

cdr3_aa: CASSYSAPFEQFF
cdr3_nt: TGTGCCAGCAGTTACTCCGCTCCCTTCGAGCAGTTCTTC
d_call: NA
clone_size: few
j_call: TRBJ2-1
v_call: TRBV6-5

cdr3_aa: CRAGTNYGYTF
cdr3_nt: TGCAGGGCGGGGACGAACTATGGCTACACCTTC
d_call: NA
clone_size: NA
j_call: TRBJ1-2
v_call: TRBV20-1

cdr3_aa: CSADVVSGTQYF
cdr3_nt: TGCAGCGCCGATGTTGTCTCGGGGACCCAGTACTTC
d_call: NA
clone_size: NA
j_call: TRBJ2-5
v_call: TRBV29-1

cdr3_aa: CSAKRPAGSYEQFF
cdr3_nt: TGCAGTGCTAAGCGACCGGCGGGATCCTATGAGCAGTTCTTC
d_call: NA
clone_size: NA
j_call: TRBJ2-1
v_call: TRBV20-1

cdr3_aa: CASSSRGRWGYTF
cdr3_nt: TGTGCCAGCAGCTCCAGGGGGCGGTGGGGCTACACCTTC
d_call: TRBD1
clone_size: NA
j_call: TRBJ1-2
v_call: TRBV7-2

cdr3_aa: CASSKQLQALTDTQYF
cdr3_nt: TGTGCCAGCAGCAAGCAACTGCAGGCCCTCACAGATACGCAGTATTTT
d_call: NA
clone_size: many
j_call: TRBJ2-3
v_call: TRBV3-1

cdr3_aa: CATSDDRGGPLGTDTQYF
cdr3_nt: TGTGCCACCAGTGACGACAGGGGAGGACCCCTCGGCACAGATACGCAGTATTTT
d_call: TRBD1
clone_size: NA
j_call: TRBJ2-3
v_call: TRBV24-1

cdr3_aa: CASSFLGRAQYF
cdr3_nt: TGTGCCAGCAGCTTCCTAGGGCGGGCCCAGTACTTC
d_call: NA
clone_size: NA
j_call: TRBJ2-5
v_call: TRBV11-2

cdr3_aa: CASSKDRGHAKNIQYF
cdr3_nt: TGTGCCAGCAGCAAAGACAGGGGGCATGCCAAAAACATTCAGTACTTC
d_call: NA
clone_size: NA
j_call: TRBJ2-4
v_call: TRBV21-1

cdr3_aa: CASSLGTTVYF
cdr3_nt: TGTGCCAGCAGCTTAGGGACTACAGTGTACTTC
d_call: NA
clone_size: NA
j_call: TRBJ2-5
v_call: TRBV11-2

cdr3_aa: CSASGGAKTQYF
cdr3_nt: TGCAGTGCTAGCGGGGGGGCGAAAACGCAGTATTTT
d_call: TRBD2
clone_size: few
j_call: TRBJ2-3
v_call: TRBV20-1

cdr3_aa: CSARDWREGRLGF
cdr3_nt: TGCAGTGCTAGAGATTGGCGGGAGGGCCGACTCGGGTTT
d_call: TRBD2
clone_size: NA
j_call: TRBJ2-3
v_call: TRBV20-1

cdr3_aa: CSALKPGEETQYF
cdr3_nt: TGCAGTGCTCTCAAACCAGGGGAAGAGACCCAGTACTTC
d_call: NA
clone_size: many
j_call: TRBJ2-5
v_call: TRBV20-1

cdr3_aa: CASSIGQPLNTEAFF
cdr3_nt: TGTGCCAGTAGTATTGGTCAGCCATTGAACACTGAAGCTTTCTTT
d_call: NA
clone_size: few
j_call: TRBJ1-1
v_call: TRBV19

cdr3_aa: CASSRPGAVRDTQYF
cdr3_nt: TGTGCCAGCAGCCGACCGGGAGCGGTGCGGGATACGCAGTATTTT
d_call: NA
clone_size: few
j_call: TRBJ2-3
v_call: TRBV14

cdr3_aa: CATSDSQGAGYGYTF
cdr3_nt: TGTGCCACCAGTGATTCCCAGGGGGCAGGCTATGGCTACACCTTC
d_call: TRBD1
clone_size: NA
j_call: TRBJ1-2
v_call: TRBV24-1

cdr3_aa: CASHREYEKLFF
cdr3_nt: TGTGCCAGCCACCGAGAGTATGAAAAACTGTTTTTT
d_call: NA
clone_size: few
j_call: TRBJ1-4
v_call: TRBV6-2/TRBV6-3

cdr3_aa: CASGWSRSSYEQYF
cdr3_nt: TGCGCCAGCGGCTGGAGCCGGTCCTCCTACGAGCAGTACTTC
d_call: NA
clone_size: NA
j_call: TRBJ2-7
v_call: TRBV5-1

cdr3_aa: CATGTGGLSSGANVLTF
cdr3_nt: TGCGCCACTGGGACAGGGGGCTTGAGCTCTGGGGCCAACGTCCTGACTTTC
d_call: TRBD1
clone_size: NA
j_call: TRBJ2-6
v_call: TRBV5-1

cdr3_aa: CASTLPTRTNTEAFF
cdr3_nt: TGTGCCAGCACCCTACCGACTAGGACGAACACTGAAGCTTTCTTT
d_call: NA
clone_size: NA
j_call: TRBJ1-1
v_call: TRBV12-3/TRBV12-4

cdr3_aa: CASTSRQGPDTQYF
cdr3_nt: TGTGCCAGTACCTCAAGGCAGGGCCCAGATACGCAGTATTTT
d_call: NA
clone_size: few
j_call: TRBJ2-3
v_call: TRBV19

cdr3_aa: CSARGVSYNSPLHF
cdr3_nt: TGCAGTGCTAGAGGTGTCTCCTATAATTCACCCCTCCACTTT
d_call: NA
clone_size: NA
j_call: TRBJ1-6
v_call: TRBV20-1

cdr3_aa: CASSTGLAVNEQFF
cdr3_nt: TGTGCCAGCAGCACCGGACTAGCCGTCAATGAGCAGTTCTTC
d_call: TRBD2
clone_size: many
j_call: TRBJ2-1
v_call: TRBV5-5

cdr3_aa: CSSEGSSYNEQFF
cdr3_nt: TGCAGCTCTGAGGGTAGCTCCTACAATGAGCAGTTCTTC
d_call: NA
clone_size: many
j_call: TRBJ2-1
v_call: TRBV29-1

cdr3_aa: CASSPTGPNSPLHF
cdr3_nt: TGTGCCAGCAGTCCTACAGGGCCAAATTCACCCCTCCACTTT
d_call: NA
clone_size: many
j_call: TRBJ1-6
v_call: TRBV12-3/TRBV12-4

cdr3_aa: CASSQDLPQGAGYTF
cdr3_nt: TGCGCCAGCAGCCAAGATCTGCCACAGGGTGCCGGCTACACCTTC
d_call: NA
clone_size: NA
j_call: TRBJ1-2
v_call: TRBV4-1

cdr3_aa: CASSLRDYSYNEQFF
cdr3_nt: TGTGCCAGCAGCCTCCGGGACTACTCCTACAATGAGCAGTTCTTC
d_call: TRBD2
clone_size: many
j_call: TRBJ2-1
v_call: TRBV7-8

cdr3_aa: CASSLRDSSYEQYF
cdr3_nt: TGCGCCAGCAGCTTACGGGACAGCTCCTACGAGCAGTACTTC
d_call: TRBD1
clone_size: many
j_call: TRBJ2-7
v_call: TRBV5-1

cdr3_aa: CSARVGTGGIDTQYF
cdr3_nt: TGCAGTGCTAGGGTCGGGACAGGGGGCATAGATACGCAGTATTTT
d_call: TRBD1
clone_size: few
j_call: TRBJ2-3
v_call: TRBV20-1

cdr3_aa: CAILEGDTDTHYF
cdr3_nt: TGTGCCATCTTAGAAGGGGACACAGATACGCACTATTTT
d_call: NA
clone_size: NA
j_call: TRBJ2-3
v_call: TRBV10-3

cdr3_aa: CASSAQANTEAFF
cdr3_nt: TGTGCCAGCAGTGCACAGGCCAACACTGAAGCTTTCTTT
d_call: NA
clone_size: once
j_call: TRBJ1-1
v_call: TRBV6-4

cdr3_aa: CASRLTGNSYNEQFF
cdr3_nt: TGTGCCAGCAGGTTAACAGGGAACTCCTACAATGAGCAGTTCTTC
d_call: NA
clone_size: NA
j_call: TRBJ2-1
v_call: TRBV7-8

cdr3_aa: CAGSEAGRGVYGYTF
cdr3_nt: TGTGCCGGCAGTGAAGCAGGCAGGGGGGTCTATGGCTACACCTTC
d_call: TRBD1
clone_size: NA
j_call: TRBJ1-2
v_call: TRBV6-1

cdr3_aa: CASSRTSNEQFF
cdr3_nt: TGTGCCAGCAGTCGGACGTCCAATGAGCAGTTCTTC
d_call: NA
clone_size: NA
j_call: TRBJ2-1
v_call: TRBV6-6

cdr3_aa: CASSKDGWKVKKLFF
cdr3_nt: TGTGCCAGCAGCAAAGATGGGTGGAAGGTGAAAAAACTGTTTTTT
d_call: NA
clone_size: few
j_call: TRBJ1-4
v_call: TRBV7-6

cdr3_aa: CASSFWRGDGYTF
cdr3_nt: TGTGCCAGCAGTTTTTGGCGGGGAGATGGCTACACCTTC
d_call: NA
clone_size: few
j_call: TRBJ1-2
v_call: TRBV12-3/TRBV12-4

cdr3_aa: CSARRLAGARDTQYF
cdr3_nt: TGCAGTGCTAGGAGACTAGCGGGGGCGAGAGATACGCAGTATTTT
d_call: TRBD2
clone_size: few
j_call: TRBJ2-3
v_call: TRBV20-1

cdr3_aa: CSARAVDTQYF
cdr3_nt: TGCAGCGCCAGGGCAGTCGATACGCAGTATTTT
d_call: NA
clone_size: few
j_call: TRBJ2-3
v_call: TRBV29-1

cdr3_aa: CASSKVGQGLVEAFF
cdr3_nt: TGTGCCAGCAGCAAAGTCGGACAGGGTCTCGTTGAAGCTTTCTTT
d_call: NA
clone_size: NA
j_call: TRBJ1-1
v_call: TRBV21-1

cdr3_aa: CASSLYRSTDTQYF
cdr3_nt: TGTGCCAGCAGCCTGTACCGGTCCACAGATACGCAGTATTTT
d_call: NA
clone_size: NA
j_call: TRBJ2-3
v_call: TRBV7-6

cdr3_aa: CASSPRLTYEQYF
cdr3_nt: TGTGCCAGCAGTCCTCGACTGACCTACGAGCAGTACTTC
d_call: NA
clone_size: NA
j_call: TRBJ2-7
v_call: TRBV28

cdr3_aa: CASSAGLAGGGGNEQFF
cdr3_nt: TGTGCCAGCAGTGCCGGACTAGCGGGAGGGGGGGGGAATGAGCAGTTCTTC
d_call: TRBD2
clone_size: NA
j_call: TRBJ2-1
v_call: TRBV12-3/TRBV12-4

cdr3_aa: CASSQSSQYNEQFF
cdr3_nt: TGTGCCAGCAGCCAAAGTAGCCAGTACAATGAGCAGTTCTTC
d_call: NA
clone_size: NA
j_call: TRBJ2-1
v_call: TRBV14

cdr3_aa: CASSLGPGRQGNEKLFF
cdr3_nt: TGTGCCAGCAGCTTAGGGCCGGGTAGGCAGGGGAATGAAAAACTGTTTTTT
d_call: NA
clone_size: few
j_call: TRBJ1-4
v_call: TRBV7-8

cdr3_aa: CASSVSAGEETQYF
cdr3_nt: TGTGCCAGCAGCGTTAGCGCGGGAGAAGAGACCCAGTACTTC
d_call: TRBD2
clone_size: few
j_call: TRBJ2-5
v_call: TRBV9

cdr3_aa: CASSQRREGDTQYF
cdr3_nt: TGTGCCAGCAGTCAGAGGAGGGAAGGAGATACGCAGTATTTT
d_call: NA
clone_size: NA
j_call: TRBJ2-3
v_call: TRBV27

cdr3_aa: CASSPPTAGGDNEKLFF
cdr3_nt: TGTGCCAGTAGTCCTCCGACAGCCGGAGGGGATAATGAAAAACTGTTTTTT
d_call: NA
clone_size: NA
j_call: TRBJ1-4
v_call: TRBV19

cdr3_aa: CASSPFGQGTDTQYF
cdr3_nt: TGTGCCAGCTCACCTTTCGGACAGGGCACAGATACGCAGTATTTT
d_call: TRBD1
clone_size: NA
j_call: TRBJ2-3
v_call: TRBV18

cdr3_aa: CASSEARASGSTQYF
cdr3_nt: TGTGCCAGCAGTGAAGCTCGTGCTAGCGGGAGTACGCAGTATTTT
d_call: TRBD2
clone_size: few
j_call: TRBJ2-3
v_call: TRBV6-1

cdr3_aa: CASSLLRDGPYEQYF
cdr3_nt: TGTGCCAGCAGTCTACTAAGGGACGGACCCTACGAGCAGTACTTC
d_call: NA
clone_size: NA
j_call: TRBJ2-7
v_call: TRBV6-5

cdr3_aa: CAINQGQGNEKLFF
cdr3_nt: TGTGCCATCAATCAGGGACAGGGGAATGAAAAACTGTTTTTT
d_call: TRBD1
clone_size: few
j_call: TRBJ1-4
v_call: TRBV10-3

cdr3_aa: CASSKVGTDTQYF
cdr3_nt: TGTGCCAGCAGCAAAGTCGGCACAGATACGCAGTATTTT
d_call: NA
clone_size: NA
j_call: TRBJ2-3
v_call: TRBV21-1

cdr3_aa: CASSQVGGGQFF
cdr3_nt: TGTGCCAGCAGCCAAGTAGGAGGCGGGCAGTTCTTC
d_call: NA
clone_size: NA
j_call: TRBJ2-1
v_call: TRBV3-1